These 20 T cell receptor beta chains came from one sample sequenced in a study of shared clonotypes between healthy human individuals. The assay was immunoSEQ multiplex PCR, and TCRdb's table has in-frame clones only and misses some. The repertoire has some 550,000 clones, approximately 97% of them found once; the top ten carry 0.045% to 0.07%. Sequencing was carried out using naive CD4+ T cells sorted from blood. Noted subset: CD45RA+ positively selected. The source is a woman aged 25 to 39 in good health.

The V call is TRBV4-1, the J call TRBJ2-2; 8 nucleotides match TRBD1. V lost 4 bases and J lost 6; bases outside the gene matches: 10. Per the germline V gene, CDR1 is MGHRA and CDR2 is YSYEKL. This CDR3 has 16 residues. The CDR3 DNA reads as TGCGCCAGCAGCCCCTCCGGGACAGGTAGCTCCGGGGAGCTGTTTTTT. Translating gives CASSPSGTGSSGELFF.

This rearrangement joins TRBV5-1 to TRBJ2-7; 9 nucleotides match TRBD1. V gave up 6 bases and J gave up 1 base; unmatched junction bases: 8. Germline V lookup: CDR1 SGHRS, CDR2 YFSETQ. The CDR3 length is 15 residues. The CDR3 sequence: CASTNGQGPSYEQYF. CDR3 sequence (DNA): TGCGCCAGCACAAACGGACAGGGGCCTTCCTACGAGCAGTACTTC.

As concerns this clone: Other DNA sequences from this sample encode an identical CDR3 as well. V usage is TRBV2 and J usage is TRBJ1-1; D unresolved. Germline V CDR1 and CDR2: SNHLY, FYNNEI. V lost 5 bases and J 2 bases, leaving 12 bases between the germline ends. This CDR3 spans 14 amino acids. The CDR3 loop is CASSSVQSNTEAFF. DNA for the CDR3: TGTGCCAGCAGTTCTGTGCAGAGTAACACTGAAGCTTTCTTT.

V gene TRBV2 combines with J gene TRBJ2-7, with 13 bases that match TRBD2. The V gene end was trimmed by 6 bases and the J gene end by 7 bases; junction bases not matched to a gene: 9. The germline CDR1 and CDR2 sequences are SNHLY and FYNNEI. The CDR3 loop spans 15 amino acids. DNA for the CDR3: TGTGCCAGCAGCCCCGGACTAGCGGGAGTCGGGGAGCAGTACTTC. Translated, it gives CASSPGLAGVGEQYF.

V is TRBV30 and J is TRBJ2-7; 7 positions match TRBD1. The CDR3 runs 14 residues. After removal of 2 bases from V and 3 bases from J, the junction contained 7 bases not matched to a gene. In germline, CDR1 is GTSNPN, CDR2 SVGIG (reference sequence). The CDR3 DNA follows: TGTGCCTGGAGTAAGGTCGCAGGGGGCTACGAGCAGTACTTC. It translates to CAWSKVAGGYEQYF.

The sample holds one count of this clone. CDR3 sequence (DNA): TGCGCCAGCAGCCCCCAGGGGCGGGGAGCTTTCTTT. Its translation is CASSPQGRGAFF. V and J are TRBV5-1 and TRBJ1-1; D may be TRBD1 (6 bases). Trimming removed 4 bases at V and 10 bases at J, with 14 bases between. CDR1 is SGHRS, CDR2 YFSETQ, per germline. There are 12 residues in the CDR3.

This clone was found once. The rearrangement links TRBV7-9 to TRBJ2-2, with a tentative D call TRBD2 (6 bases). The CDR3 is 15 amino acids. Germline V gene lookup returns CDR1 SEHNR and CDR2 FQNEAQ (reference sequence). V lost 0 bases, J lost 1 base, and 6 bases lay in between. The CDR3 bases are TGTGCCAGCAGCTTAGCTAGCGGGAACACCGGGGAGCTGTTTTTT. Protein sequence: CASSLASGNTGELFF.

The genes are TRBV5-1 and TRBJ2-3, with 7 bases identical to TRBD2. The V gene end was trimmed by 10 bases and the J gene end by 7 bases; junction bases not matched to a gene: 15. Germline V gives CDR1 SGHRS, CDR2 YFSETQ. This CDR3 region has 14 residues. CDR3 protein: CALVGEGLSNTQYF. DNA of the CDR3: TGCGCCCTAGTGGGGGAGGGCCTTTCGAATACGCAGTATTTT.

The rearrangement links TRBV6-4 to TRBJ2-1; D possibly uses TRBD1 or TRBD2 (5 bases each). The germline gives CDR1 MRHNA, CDR2 SNTAGT. The germline V and J ends were trimmed by 0 bases and 0 bases, with 12 bases remaining between them. The CDR3 extends over 17 amino acids. Here the CDR3 reads CASSDSGDASSYNEQFF. CDR3 in DNA: TGTGCCAGCAGTGACTCGGGGGACGCATCCTCCTACAATGAGCAGTTCTTC.

CDR3 sequence: CAISDTRETNEKLFF. Here the CDR3 DNA reads TGTGCCATCAGTGACACCCGGGAAACTAATGAAAAACTGTTTTTT. This sequence joins TRBV10-3 and TRBJ1-4; D gene uncertain. The CDR3 loop spans 15 amino acids. Trimming stripped 3 bases from V and 1 base from J, with 9 bases between. The germline V gene encodes CDR1 ENHRY and CDR2 SYGVKD.

The sample holds one count of this clone. CDR3 in DNA: TGTGCCAGCAGCAACCAGGGGGCAAATTACCTAGGCTACACCTTC. Translating gives CASSNQGANYLGYTF. This rearrangement joins TRBV21-1 to TRBJ1-2; no DNA check was done on the table's D call, TRBD1. TRBV21-1 is a known pseudogene. The CDR3 length is 15 residues.

The rearrangement uses TRBV19 and TRBJ2-7; the D call may be TRBD1 or TRBD2 (6 bases each). The germline gives CDR1 LNHDA, CDR2 SQIVND (reference sequence). The CDR3 has 14 amino acids. Trimming took 5 bases from V and 5 from J, leaving 16 bases between them. The CDR3 reads CASSVQGSGHEQYF. CDR3 sequence (DNA): TGTGCCAGTAGTGTCCAGGGGAGCGGGCACGAGCAGTACTTC.

This sequence joins TRBV28 and TRBJ1-4; D gene ambiguous. This CDR3 comprises 11 residues. V dropped 7 bases and J dropped 5 bases, with 5 bases sitting between them. Per germline, CDR1 MDHEN and CDR2 SYDVKM. CDR3 protein: CASTGNEKLFF. The CDR3 nucleotides are TGTGCCAGCACCGGAAATGAAAAACTGTTTTTT.

This clone was seen only once. The chain combines TRBV5-1 with TRBJ2-1, with D unresolved. The germline V gene encodes CDR1 SGHRS and CDR2 YFSETQ. V lost 1 base and J 5 bases, leaving 10 bases between the germline ends. The CDR3 is made up of 14 amino acids. This chain's CDR3 is CASSLTINDNEQFF. The DNA for the CDR3 is TGCGCCAGCAGCTTGACTATAAACGACAATGAGCAGTTCTTC.

The genes are TRBV28 and TRBJ1-3; D unclear. Looked up from germline, CDR1 is MDHEN and CDR2 is SYDVKM. Trimming removed 8 bases from V and 7 bases from J, with 24 bases in between. The CDR3 is made up of 16 amino acids. As DNA, the CDR3 is TGTGCCAGCCAACAGATGCGACACGTCGATTCGAACACCATATATTTT. Its translation: CASQQMRHVDSNTIYF. Together with reference TRBV28 and TRBJ1-3, the CDR3 gives the full variable domain: DVKVTQSSRYLVKRTGEKVFLECVQDMDHENMFWYRQDPGLGLRLIYFSYDVKMKEKGDIPEGYSVSREKKERFSLILESASTNQTSMYLCASQQMRHVDSNTIYFGEGSWLTVV.

About this clone: The junction and the germline gene differ at one end; a read error may be behind it. Other DNA sequences of this sample code for an identical CDR3. The chain links TRBV29-1 to TRBJ1-3; D is ambiguous. The CDR3 is 14 residues long. Germline CDR1 is SQVTM and CDR2 is ANQGSEA. The CDR3 DNA reads TGCAGCGTCGAAGTCCCTAGCTCTGGAAACACCATATATTTT. This encodes CSVEVPSSGNTIYF.

The chain recombines TRBV10-3 with TRBJ2-1, with TRBD2 identical over 9 bases. Germline trimming cut 6 bases from V and 3 bases from J; bases unmatched to any gene: 6. From germline, CDR1 is ENHRY and CDR2 SYGVKD. This CDR3 is built from 15 residues. This CDR3 reads CAISEVAGDYNEQFF. For the CDR3, the DNA is TGTGCCATCAGCGAGGTAGCGGGAGACTACAATGAGCAGTTCTTC.

V and J are TRBV28 and TRBJ2-5; perhaps TRBD1 as D (6 bases). The last part of the DNA fits TRBJ2-7 better; the J call may be wrong. The CDR3 totals 14 residues. CDR1 is MDHEN, CDR2 SYDVKM, per germline. The CDR3 spells CASSSYRDPYEQYF. The CDR3 DNA reads TGTGCCAGCAGTTCATACAGGGACCCCTACGAGCAGTACTTC.

This chain joins TRBV27 and TRBJ2-6; 11 bases line up with TRBD2. Trimming removed 2 bases from V and 1 base from J; junction bases left unmatched: 4. The CDR3 runs 18 residues. The V gene's germline CDR1 is MNHEY and CDR2 SMNVEV (reference sequence). CDR3 DNA sequence: TGTGCCAGCAGTTTACTGGGACTAGCGGTTTCTGGGGCCAACGTCCTGACTTTC. Protein: CASSLLGLAVSGANVLTF.

This clone has just a few counts. Other DNA sequences within the sample encode an identical CDR3. As DNA, the CDR3 is TGTGCCAGCAGCTTAGGACAGAACACTGAAGCTTTCTTT. It specifies CASSLGQNTEAFF. The chain recombines TRBV7-2 with TRBJ1-1, with D hard to call. Trimming shortened V by 1 base and J by 1 base, and 4 bases separated the two germline ends. CDR1 and CDR2 from the germline V gene are SGHTA and FQGNSA. The CDR3 contains 13 residues.